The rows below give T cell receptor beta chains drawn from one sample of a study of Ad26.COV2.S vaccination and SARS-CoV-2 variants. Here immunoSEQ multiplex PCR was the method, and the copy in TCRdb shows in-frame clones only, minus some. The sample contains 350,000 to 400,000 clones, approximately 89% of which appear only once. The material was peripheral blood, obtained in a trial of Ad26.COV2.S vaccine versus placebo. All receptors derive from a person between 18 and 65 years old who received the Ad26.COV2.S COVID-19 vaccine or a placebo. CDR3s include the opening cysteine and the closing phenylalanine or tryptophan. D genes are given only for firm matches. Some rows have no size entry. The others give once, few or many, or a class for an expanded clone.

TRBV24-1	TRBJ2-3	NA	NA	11	TGTGCCACCGGGCTAGCAGATACGCAGTATTTT	CATGLADTQYF
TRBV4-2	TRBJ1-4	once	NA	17	TGTGCCAGCAGCCCGGGCACGGCCGCTGCAACTAATGAAAAACTGTTTTTT	CASSPGTAAATNEKLFF
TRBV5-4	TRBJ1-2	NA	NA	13	TGTGCCAGCAGCCTACAGGGAAACTATGGCTACACCTTC	CASSLQGNYGYTF
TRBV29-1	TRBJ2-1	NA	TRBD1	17	TGCAGCGTATTAGCCATCAGCCCCGGGACAGGCTACAATGAGCAGTTCTTC	CSVLAISPGTGYNEQFF
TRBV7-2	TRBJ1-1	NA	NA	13	TGTGCCAGCAGCACCCCAGAGAACACTGAAGCTTTCTTT	CASSTPENTEAFF
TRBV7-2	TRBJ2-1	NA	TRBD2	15	TGTGCCAGCAGCCGGACTAGCGGGAACTACAATGAGCAGTTCTTC	CASSRTSGNYNEQFF
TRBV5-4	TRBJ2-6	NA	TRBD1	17	TGTGCCAGCAGCAAGGGACAGGGGAGCCCTGGGGCCAACGTCCTGACTTTC	CASSKGQGSPGANVLTF
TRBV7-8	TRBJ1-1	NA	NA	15	TGTGCCAGCAGCGTCCCAAGGGGGGGAGGGACTGAAGCTTTCTTT	CASSVPRGGGTEAFF
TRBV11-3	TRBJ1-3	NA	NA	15	TGTGCCAGCAGCCCTTCAGGGTTGGTGGGAAACACCATATATTTT	CASSPSGLVGNTIYF
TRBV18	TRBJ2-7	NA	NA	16	TGTGCCAGCTCACCGCAGATGGGGGGAGTTTGGGCCGAGCAGTACTTC	CASSPQMGGVWAEQYF
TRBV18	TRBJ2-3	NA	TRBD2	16	TGTGCCAGCTCACCCGGGACTAGCGGGAGTGTAGATACGCAGTATTTT	CASSPGTSGSVDTQYF
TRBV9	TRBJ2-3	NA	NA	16	TGTGCCAGCAGCGTGTCCGTGCGGGCGAGCACAGATACGCAGTATTTT	CASSVSVRASTDTQYF